The clone carrying this TCR beta chain came up a few times. Source study methods: Amplification of reference gene primers was used by the study to estimate nucleated cell counts. Sequenced by immunoSEQ multiplex PCR; TCRdb stores in-frame clones only, minus some. From that table come the V and J calls and clone size; the DNA was used to work out D and trimming. The sample lists about 140,000 clones; more than 60% were seen once. These data belong to a study of blood T cell repertoires in COVID-19. Across the study: The United States, Italy and Spain provided the acute and convalescent COVID-19 samples. Sources were T cells, B-cell-depleted T cells, or PBMCs; the material itself was cDNA or gDNA.

CDR1 and CDR2 from the germline V gene are KGHSH and LQKENI. V was cut by 6 bases and J by 5 bases, with 11 bases left in between. The CDR3 contains 13 residues. This sequence joins TRBV18 and TRBJ2-1, with D tentatively TRBD1 (5 bases). Sequenced sample: peripheral blood. This receptor was taken from a woman in her sixties or seventies with acute or convalescent COVID-19. CDR3 residues: CASSPARDNEQFF. The CDR3 bases are TGTGCCAGCTCCCCCGCCAGGGACAATGAGCAGTTCTTC.